Listed here are 32 T cell receptor beta chains from one sample, sequenced in a study of synovial regulatory T cells in juvenile arthritis. Repertoires were generated with immunoSEQ multiplex PCR, while TCRdb's copy carries only in-frame clones and drops some. Its listing shows around 10,000 clones. Sequenced material: Treg cells from blood. Subset of the sample: remaining (HLA-DR-negative) circulating blood Treg cells. The receptors were gathered from a donor younger than 30 with juvenile idiopathic arthritis.

This chain links TRBV14 with TRBJ2-1. The V gene's germline CDR1 is SGHDN and CDR2 FVKESK. The CDR3 has 12 residues. DNA is not on record. The CDR3 spells CASSQDFGEQFF.

V is TRBV2 and J is TRBJ1-1. Germline V gene lookup returns CDR1 SNHLY and CDR2 FYNNEI. CDR3 size: 11 residues. The nucleotide record is missing. The chain's CDR3 is CASSRDGEAFF.

By frequency, this clone is medium-sized (0.01 to 0.1%). The rearrangement uses TRBV21-1 and TRBJ2-6. TRBV21-1 corresponds to a pseudogene. This CDR3 is 16 amino acids long. No DNA accompanies this entry. CDR3: CASSLDRHSGANVLTF.

The V gene is TRBV7-2, the J gene TRBJ2-5. This CDR3 is 11 amino acids long. This entry has no DNA. Germline V lookup: CDR1 SGHTA, CDR2 FQGNSA. CDR3 loop: CASSLMETQYF.

The V call is TRBV2, the J call TRBJ2-1; TCRdb selects TRBD1, and the lack of DNA leaves this call unchecked. The germline V gene encodes CDR1 SNHLY and CDR2 FYNNEI. This CDR3 is built from 12 residues. The record lacks a DNA sequence. CDR3: CASQLGRGEQFF.

V and J are TRBV19 and TRBJ2-7; TCRdb indicates TRBD2, and absent DNA this call remains unverified. Per the germline V gene, CDR1 is LNHDA and CDR2 is SQIVND (reference sequence). CDR3 size: 16 residues. DNA for this receptor is not on file. CDR3 loop: CASSPTLDSGSYEQYF.

The CDR3: CAISDRSGGSTDTQYF. The gene calls are TRBV10-3 and TRBJ2-3; TCRdb returns TRBD2, unconfirmable since there is no DNA. Germline assignment: CDR1 ENHRY and CDR2 SYGVKD. CDR3 length: 16 residues. A DNA sequence was not provided.

V usage is TRBV19 and J usage is TRBJ1-4. Germline V gene lookup returns CDR1 LNHDA and CDR2 SQIVND (reference sequence). This CDR3 has 11 amino acids. DNA is not recorded here. CDR3: CATRREEKLFF.

The chain combines TRBV4-2 with TRBJ2-2; checking the TCRdb D call of TRBD2 is not possible without DNA. This CDR3 is built from 17 residues. No DNA accompanies this entry. Germline lookup yields CDR1 LGHNA and CDR2 YNFKEQ. The CDR3 protein is CASSQEGSGSYTGELFF.

The chain couples TRBV5-1 to TRBJ1-6. Per the germline V gene, CDR1 is SGHRS and CDR2 is YFSETQ. The CDR3 is made up of 14 amino acids. No DNA has been recorded. CDR3 amino acids: CASSLELLNSPLHF. The full variable domain, rest sourced from reference TRBV5-1 and TRBJ1-6, is KAGVTQTPRYLIKTRGQQVTLSCSPISGHRSVSWYQQTPGQGLQFLFEYFSETQRNKGNFPGRFSGRQFSNSRSEMNVSTLELGDSALYLCASSLELLNSPLHFGNGTRLTVT.

This chain uses TRBV6-6 with TRBJ1-2; there is no DNA to check the TCRdb D call of TRBD1. This CDR3 is built from 16 residues. No DNA is recorded. Germline V CDR1 and CDR2: MNHNY, SVGAGI (reference sequence). CDR3 sequence: CASSYGTGTGVRGYTF.

This chain joins TRBV6-5 and TRBJ1-5; TCRdb proposes TRBD1, but this gene call is untestable without DNA. Germline assignment: CDR1 MNHEY and CDR2 SVGAGI. The CDR3 contains 16 residues. This entry has no DNA. CDR3 protein: CASSYSGTGSGQPQHF.

This clone is classed as medium-sized by frequency. The rearrangement links TRBV28 to TRBJ1-2. CDR3 size: 15 residues. The DNA is not on file. CDR1 and CDR2 (germline): MDHEN, SYDVKM. CDR3 loop: CASSFIGIGNYGYTF.

The rearrangement uses TRBV5-4 and TRBJ2-1; TCRdb names TRBD2, which stays unverified in the absence of DNA. Germline V gene data show CDR1 as SGHNT and CDR2 as YYREEE (reference sequence). This CDR3 has 14 amino acids. Only the protein is on record. This CDR3 reads CASSLGEFSLNRFF.

CDR3 in amino acids: CASSLVASRDEQFF. The V and J genes are TRBV5-5 and TRBJ2-1; TCRdb's D gene call, TRBD2, goes unchecked for lack of DNA. Germline assignment: CDR1 SGHKS and CDR2 YYEKEE (reference sequence). CDR3 length: 14 amino acids. DNA was not recorded.

The V gene is TRBV6-5, the J gene TRBJ1-2; TCRdb returns TRBD1, unconfirmable since there is no DNA. Germline assignment: CDR1 MNHEY and CDR2 SVGAGI. The CDR3 contains 13 residues. No DNA appears here. CDR3 loop: CASSQGTNYGYTF.

This sequence joins TRBV5-6 and TRBJ1-1; TCRdb calls TRBD1, which cannot be checked without DNA. The CDR3 has 19 amino acids. The coding DNA is unavailable. Per the germline V gene, CDR1 is SGHDT and CDR2 is YYEEEE. The CDR3 sequence: CASSSRLRTATFRNTEAFF.

The chain uses TRBV28 and TRBJ1-2; without DNA, the TCRdb call of TRBD1 cannot be checked. The CDR3 sequence is 12 residues long. No DNA accompanies this entry. Germline values: CDR1 MDHEN, CDR2 SYDVKM. The CDR3 sequence is CASRSTGYGYTF.

This CDR3 is CASSQDRSNQPQHF. The rearrangement uses TRBV18 and TRBJ1-5; TCRdb's D call, TRBD1, is unchecked because there is no DNA. The CDR3 covers 14 residues. No nucleotide data were recorded. Germline values: CDR1 KGHSH, CDR2 LQKENI.

The V and J genes are TRBV5-6 and TRBJ2-7; no DNA is available, so the TRBD2 call from TCRdb remains unchecked. The CDR3 runs to 14 residues. Nucleotide data are not available. CDR1 is SGHDT and CDR2 is YYEEEE in the germline V gene. This chain's CDR3 is CASSHLRSSYEQYF. Full variable domain (missing parts from reference TRBV5-6 and TRBJ2-7): DAGVTQSPTHLIKTRGQQVTLRCSPKSGHDTVSWYQQALGQGPQFIFQYYEEEERQRGNFPDRFSGHQFPNYSSELNVNALLLGDSALYLCASSHLRSSYEQYFGPGTRLTVT.

The J gene is TRBJ2-2, the V gene TRBV11-3; the D gene TCRdb calls, TRBD2, cannot be checked with no DNA. The CDR3 is 12 amino acids. No nucleotide data were recorded. CDR1 and CDR2 from the germline V gene are SGHNT and YENEEA. CDR3 loop: CASSSYTGELFF. The full variable domain, with the rest looked up from reference TRBV11-3 and TRBJ2-2, is EAGVVQSPRYKIIEKKQPVAFWCNPISGHNTLYWYLQNLGQGPELLIRYENEEAVDDSQLPKDRFSAERLKGVDSTLKIQPAELGDSAVYLCASSSYTGELFFGEGSRLTVL.

The chain recombines TRBV6-6 with TRBJ2-7; without DNA, the TCRdb call of TRBD2 cannot be checked. The CDR3 is 12 amino acids. A DNA sequence was not provided. Germline loops: CDR1 MNHNY, CDR2 SVGAGI (reference sequence). The CDR3 protein is CASSERNDEQYF.

J is TRBJ2-2 and V is TRBV7-9; TCRdb's D call, TRBD1, is unchecked because there is no DNA. This CDR3 is built from 12 residues. DNA is not recorded here. Germline CDR1 and CDR2: SEHNR and FQNEAQ (reference sequence). The CDR3 protein is CASSSITGELFF.

The V gene is TRBV4-1, the J gene TRBJ2-5; with no DNA, the TCRdb D assignment of TRBD2 cannot be verified. This CDR3 has 15 amino acids. No DNA is recorded. CDR1 is MGHRA and CDR2 is YSYEKL in the germline V gene. The CDR3 spells CASSQDSGGAWTQYF.

This chain connects TRBV18 to TRBJ2-4. This CDR3 has 13 amino acids. No DNA is given. CDR1 is KGHSH and CDR2 is LQKENI in the germline V gene. Here the CDR3 reads CASSPGVGDIQYF.

This clone is called medium-sized based on its frequency. This chain uses TRBV19 with TRBJ1-3. The germline gives CDR1 LNHDA, CDR2 SQIVND (reference sequence). The CDR3 runs to 16 residues. No DNA sequence was recorded. CDR3 sequence: CASRPRGTPSGNTIYF.

The chain is built from TRBV19 and TRBJ2-7; TCRdb selects TRBD1, and the lack of DNA leaves this call unchecked. This CDR3 region has 14 residues. No DNA sequence is on record. Germline V gene sequence: CDR1 LNHDA, CDR2 SQIVND (reference sequence). The CDR3 loop reads CASSLTTGTYEQYF. Drawing the rest from reference TRBV19 and TRBJ2-7, the complete variable domain is DGGITQSPKYLFRKEGQNVTLSCEQNLNHDAMYWYRQDPGQGLRLIYYSQIVNDFQKGDIAEGYSVSREKKESFPLTVTSAQKNPTAFYLCASSLTTGTYEQYFGPGTRLTVT.

This chain joins TRBV19 and TRBJ2-1; there is no DNA to check the TCRdb D call of TRBD2. Looked up from germline, CDR1 is LNHDA and CDR2 is SQIVND (reference sequence). The CDR3 consists of 13 residues. The record lacks a DNA sequence. Here the CDR3 reads CASMGGAWDEQFF.

This sequence joins TRBV19 and TRBJ1-1. From germline, CDR1 is LNHDA and CDR2 SQIVND (reference sequence). The CDR3 runs 15 residues. No DNA was logged. The CDR3 region is CASSIGGSMNTEAFF. Complete variable domain (other parts from reference TRBV19 and TRBJ1-1): DGGITQSPKYLFRKEGQNVTLSCEQNLNHDAMYWYRQDPGQGLRLIYYSQIVNDFQKGDIAEGYSVSREKKESFPLTVTSAQKNPTAFYLCASSIGGSMNTEAFFGQGTRLTVV.

This sequence joins TRBV5-6 and TRBJ2-7; TCRdb selects TRBD2, and the lack of DNA leaves this call unchecked. CDR3 length equals 11 residues. A DNA sequence was not provided. The germline V gene encodes CDR1 SGHDT and CDR2 YYEEEE. The CDR3 protein is CASSLASEQYF.

The gene calls are TRBV5-1 and TRBJ1-3. The CDR3 extends over 15 amino acids. The DNA sequence is not available. Looked up from germline, CDR1 is SGHRS and CDR2 is YFSETQ. The CDR3 reads CASSLATSTGNTIYF. The whole variable domain, filled in from reference TRBV5-1 and TRBJ1-3, reads KAGVTQTPRYLIKTRGQQVTLSCSPISGHRSVSWYQQTPGQGLQFLFEYFSETQRNKGNFPGRFSGRQFSNSRSEMNVSTLELGDSALYLCASSLATSTGNTIYFGEGSWLTVV.

The chain links TRBV5-1 to TRBJ1-1. The CDR3 has 12 residues. The coding DNA is unavailable. In germline, CDR1 is SGHRS, CDR2 YFSETQ. This CDR3 is CASTAANTEAFF.